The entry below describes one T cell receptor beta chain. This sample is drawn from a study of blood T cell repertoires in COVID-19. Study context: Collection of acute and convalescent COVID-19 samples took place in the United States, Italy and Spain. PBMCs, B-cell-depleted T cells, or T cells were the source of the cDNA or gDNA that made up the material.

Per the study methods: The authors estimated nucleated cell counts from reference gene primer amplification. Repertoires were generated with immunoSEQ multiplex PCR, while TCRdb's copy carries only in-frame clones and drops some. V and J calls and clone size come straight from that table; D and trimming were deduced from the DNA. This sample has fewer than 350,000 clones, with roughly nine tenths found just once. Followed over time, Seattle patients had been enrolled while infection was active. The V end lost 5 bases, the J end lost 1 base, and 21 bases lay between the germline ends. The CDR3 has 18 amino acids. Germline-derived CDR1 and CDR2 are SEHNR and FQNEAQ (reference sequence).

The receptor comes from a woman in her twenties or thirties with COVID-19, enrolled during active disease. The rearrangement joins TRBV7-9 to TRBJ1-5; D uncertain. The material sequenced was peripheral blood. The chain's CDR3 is CASSRSPLGGGSNQPQHF. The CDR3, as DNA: TGTGCCAGCAGCCGATCGCCATTGGGAGGCGGGAGCAATCAGCCCCAGCATTTT. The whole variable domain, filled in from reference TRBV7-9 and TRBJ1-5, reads DTGVSQNPRHKITKRGQNVTFRCDPISEHNRLYWYRQTLGQGPEFLTYFQNEAQLEKSRLLSDRFSAERPKGSFSTLEIQRTEQGDSAMYLCASSRSPLGGGSNQPQHFGDGTRLSIL.